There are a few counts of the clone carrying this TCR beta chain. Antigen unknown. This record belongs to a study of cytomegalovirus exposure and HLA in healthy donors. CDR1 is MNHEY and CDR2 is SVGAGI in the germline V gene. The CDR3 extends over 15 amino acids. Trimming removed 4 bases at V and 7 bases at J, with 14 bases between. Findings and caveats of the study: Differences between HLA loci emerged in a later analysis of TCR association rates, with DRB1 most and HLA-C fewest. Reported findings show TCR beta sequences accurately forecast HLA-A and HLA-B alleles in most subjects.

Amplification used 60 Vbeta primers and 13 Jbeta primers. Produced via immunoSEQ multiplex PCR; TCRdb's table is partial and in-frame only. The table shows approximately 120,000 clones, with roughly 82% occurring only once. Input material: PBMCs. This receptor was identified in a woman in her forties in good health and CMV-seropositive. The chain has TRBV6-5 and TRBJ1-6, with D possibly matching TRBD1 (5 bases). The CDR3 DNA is TGTGCCAGCAGTTCCCAGGGTGTCCTAAATTCACCCCTCCACTTT. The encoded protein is CASSSQGVLNSPLHF.